The sequence of this T cell receptor (beta chain) was determined in a study of blood T cell repertoires in COVID-19. In the study overall: The samples span acute and convalescent COVID-19 from the United States, Italy and Spain.

The method was immunoSEQ multiplex PCR; TCRdb's version includes in-frame clones alone and lacks a portion of them. The sample holds about 160,000 clones, over 80% seen once. Per the germline V gene, CDR1 is SGHRS and CDR2 is YFSETQ. The V end was cut by 4 bases, the J end by 3 bases, with 13 bases between. The CDR3 extends over 14 amino acids. This TCR derives from a woman aged 80 or over with active or convalescent COVID-19. The sequencing input was peripheral blood. The chain couples TRBV5-1 to TRBJ2-5, with D tentatively TRBD1 (6 bases). Here the CDR3 reads CASSPWTAEETQYF. The CDR3 DNA sequence: TGCGCCAGCAGCCCTTGGACAGCTGAAGAGACCCAGTACTTC.